The clone carrying this T cell receptor (beta chain) was found a few times. Blood sampling was done at baseline, cycle 4 day 1, and cycle 7 day 1. This entry is derived from a study of OX40 agonist ivuxolimab in advanced cancers. Study details: Clinicians treated patients with ivuxolimab, an agonistic anti-OX40 (CD134) antibody.

The CDR3 totals 16 residues. Here immunoSEQ multiplex PCR was the method, and the copy in TCRdb shows in-frame clones only, minus some. The sample consists of about 48,000 clones, approximately 84% of them appearing once. The genes are TRBV21-1 and TRBJ2-3; TRBD1, the table's D call, lacks a check against the DNA. TRBV21-1 is an annotated pseudogene. Sample: CD4+ or CD8+ T cells sorted from blood, taken in a trial of the OX40 agonist ivuxolimab. This TCR was recovered from an adult with an advanced solid tumor such as melanoma, head and neck, liver or kidney cancer. The CDR3 DNA reads TGTGCCAGTACCAAGCGCGTCAGGGGCTCGGCAGATACGCAGTATTTT. Translating gives CASTKRVRGSADTQYF.